Shown below are 13 T cell receptor beta chains from a single sample sequenced in a study of blood T cell repertoires in COVID-19. TCRdb's table, derived via immunoSEQ multiplex PCR, lists solely in-frame clones and lacks some. The table lists about 120,000 clones, roughly four fifths of them singletons. The sequenced sample was peripheral blood. These receptors originate from a human donor in a cohort sampled during active COVID-19.

V is TRBV11-2 and J is TRBJ1-2; TRBD1 is a possible D gene (5 bases). Per the germline V gene, CDR1 is SGHAT and CDR2 is FQNNGV. The CDR3 extends over 15 amino acids. V was shortened by 5 bases and J by 4 bases, with 17 bases between the two germline ends. CDR3 nucleotide sequence: TGTGCCAGCAGCGTAACGAGACCAGGGTCCTATGGCTACACCTTC. It translates to CASSVTRPGSYGYTF.

The genes are TRBV18 and TRBJ1-2; the match to TRBD1 covers 10 bases. The V gene end was trimmed by 8 bases and the J gene end by 3 bases; junction bases not matched to a gene: 3. Germline V gene data show CDR1 as KGHSH and CDR2 as LQKENI. This CDR3 spans 13 amino acids. Written as DNA, the CDR3 is TGTGCCAGCCAGACAGGGGGCGACTATGGCTACACCTTC. Its protein product is CASQTGGDYGYTF.

The rearrangement links TRBV5-1 to TRBJ2-7; no clear D. The CDR3 extends over 16 amino acids. CDR1 and CDR2 (germline): SGHRS, YFSETQ. The V gene lost 4 bases and the J gene lost 0 bases, with 17 bases spanning the gap. The CDR3 protein is CASSATAALSSYEQYF. For the CDR3, the DNA is TGCGCCAGCAGCGCAACAGCTGCCCTAAGCTCCTACGAGCAGTACTTC.

The chain carries TRBV5-5 and TRBJ2-7; D is perhaps TRBD2 (5 bases). V lost 4 bases to trimming and J lost 6 bases, with 14 bases between them. The length of the CDR3 is 13 residues. Germline CDR1 SGHKS, CDR2 YYEKEE (reference sequence). CDR3 region: CASSVPGSLEQYF. CDR3 DNA: TGTGCCAGCAGCGTGCCGGGAAGCCTCGAGCAGTACTTC. The whole variable domain, filled in from reference TRBV5-5 and TRBJ2-7, reads DAGVTQSPTHLIKTRGQQVTLRCSPISGHKSVSWYQQVLGQGPQFIFQYYEKEERGRGNFPDRFSARQFPNYSSELNVNALLLGDSALYLCASSVPGSLEQYFGPGTRLTVT.

This chain uses TRBV4-2 with TRBJ1-1; the D is unclear. Trimming removed 4 bases from V and 0 bases from J, with 12 bases in between. Germline assignment: CDR1 LGHNA and CDR2 YNFKEQ. The CDR3 extends over 15 amino acids. The CDR3 sequence is CASSPLIGMNTEAFF. The CDR3 DNA follows: TGTGCCAGCAGCCCACTAATCGGGATGAACACTGAAGCTTTCTTT.

This chain joins TRBV5-6 and TRBJ2-7, with a tentative D call TRBD2 (6 bases). The V gene's germline CDR1 is SGHDT and CDR2 YYEEEE. V dropped 1 base and J dropped 7 bases, with 18 bases sitting between them. There are 15 residues in the CDR3. CDR3 residues: CASSLPGGAAWEQYF. In DNA form, the CDR3 reads TGTGCCAGCAGCTTGCCCGGCGGGGCGGCCTGGGAGCAGTACTTC.

This chain links TRBV19 with TRBJ2-5, with 9 bases lining up with TRBD2. CDR3 length: 13 residues. Germline CDR1 LNHDA, CDR2 SQIVND (reference sequence). Losses at the gene ends were 9 bases for V and 2 bases for J; bases not matched to a gene: 4. The CDR3 nucleotides read TGTGCCAGCGCGGGGGGGCTACAAGAGACCCAGTACTTC. Its translation is CASAGGLQETQYF.

The V call is TRBV28, the J call TRBJ2-7; 8 nucleotides line up with TRBD2. Looked up from germline, CDR1 is MDHEN and CDR2 is SYDVKM. The CDR3 spans 13 residues. Germline trimming cut 3 bases from V and 4 bases from J; bases unmatched to any gene: 2. The CDR3 sequence: CASSFREGYEQYF. The CDR3 nucleotides read TGTGCCAGCAGTTTTCGGGAGGGATACGAGCAGTACTTC.

This clone was picked up a small number of times. The V call is TRBV20-1, the J call TRBJ2-7, with D possibly matching TRBD1 (6 bases). V was trimmed by 8 bases and J by 1 base, leaving 9 bases between them. The V gene's germline CDR1 is DFQATT and CDR2 SNEGSKA (reference sequence). This CDR3 comprises 11 residues. The CDR3 nucleotides read TGCAGTCCACAGGGATCCTACGAGCAGTACTTC. Its translation: CSPQGSYEQYF.

This chain links TRBV30 with TRBJ1-5; possible D gene TRBD1, 6 bases. Deletions cut 5 bases from V and 4 bases from J, with 9 bases between. CDR3 length: 12 residues. Germline V gives CDR1 GTSNPN, CDR2 SVGIG (reference sequence). CDR3 region: CAWGGQNQPQHF. In DNA, the CDR3 is TGTGCCTGGGGGGGGCAAAATCAGCCCCAGCATTTT.

J is TRBJ2-7 and V is TRBV3-1 (or the pseudogene TRBV3-2); 15 bases line up with TRBD2. Per germline, CDR1 LGHDT and CDR2 YNNKEL (reference sequence). J gave up 2 bases and V 0 bases, and 8 bases lay outside the gene matches. This CDR3 region has 19 residues. The CDR3 DNA reads TGTGCCAGCAGCCAAGATTGGACTAGCGGGGGGGTTAATCCCTACGAGCAGTACTTC. This codes for CASSQDWTSGGVNPYEQYF.

The rearrangement uses TRBV27 and TRBJ2-7; 7 nucleotides line up with TRBD1. The CDR3 runs 13 residues. CDR1 and CDR2 (germline): MNHEY, SMNVEV (reference sequence). The V and J ends lost 6 bases and 1 base, in that order; junction bases with no gene match: 3. The CDR3 is CASRQGVSYEQYF. Here the CDR3 DNA reads TGTGCCAGCAGGCAGGGGGTTTCCTACGAGCAGTACTTC.

The genes are TRBV11-3 and TRBJ1-1; the D gene is possibly TRBD1 (6 bases). This CDR3 is 14 amino acids long. Trimming left V 3 bases short and J 4 bases short, with 12 bases between. Germline V CDR1 and CDR2: SGHNT, YENEEA. The CDR3 sequence: CASSFGRGVTEAFF. CDR3 nucleotides: TGTGCCAGCAGCTTCGGCAGGGGTGTCACTGAAGCTTTCTTT.